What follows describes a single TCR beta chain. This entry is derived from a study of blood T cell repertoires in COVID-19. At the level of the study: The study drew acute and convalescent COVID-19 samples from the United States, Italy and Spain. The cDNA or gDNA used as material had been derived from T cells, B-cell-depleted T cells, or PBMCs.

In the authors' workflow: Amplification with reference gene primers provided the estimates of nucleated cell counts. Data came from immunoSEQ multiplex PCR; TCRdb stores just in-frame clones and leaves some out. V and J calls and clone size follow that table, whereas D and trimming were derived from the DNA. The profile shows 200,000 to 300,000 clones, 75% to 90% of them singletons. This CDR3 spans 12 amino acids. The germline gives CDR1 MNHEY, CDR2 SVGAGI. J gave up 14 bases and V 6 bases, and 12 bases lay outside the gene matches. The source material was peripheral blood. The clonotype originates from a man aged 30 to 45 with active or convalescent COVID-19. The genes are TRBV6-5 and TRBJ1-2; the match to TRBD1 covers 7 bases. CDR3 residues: CASRSGTEFLTF. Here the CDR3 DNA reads TGTGCCAGCAGATCCGGGACAGAGTTTCTTACCTTC.